This T cell receptor (beta chain) is from a study of CXCR3-negative and CXCR3-positive naive CD8 T cells. Study results and caveats: TRB CDR3s were more hydrophobic in CXCR3-positive than in CXCR3-negative naive cells. Naive CXCR3-negative cells resembled naive CXCR3-positive cells in TRBV-TRBJ usage; memory cells differed. With CXCR3 expression partially decreased after cryopreservation, most assays relied on fresh PBMCs.

Germline values: CDR1 MNHEY, CDR2 SMNVEV (reference sequence). The CDR3 has 15 amino acids. A word on this clonotype: No antigen is known for it.

UMI labels and 5' RACE were used to prepare the TRB cDNA libraries. TCRdb reprocessed the 5' RACE reads and reports one entry per CDR3 protein, with no DNA. This sample lists 100,000 to 150,000 distinct CDR3 sequences; its ten largest clones have roughly 0.41%. CD45RO-CCR7+CD27+CD95- cells counted as naive CD8+ T cells. The rearrangement joins TRBV27 to TRBJ1-1; TCRdb proposes TRBD1, but this gene call is untestable without DNA. The TCR sequence derives from a human donor in good health. Some clones in this sample may be carry-over from other donors' samples. Sequenced: naive CXCR3+ CD8+ T cells from blood. Stated subset: CD45RO-CCR7+CD27+CD95- naive CD8+ T cells expressing CXCR3 (TNR3+). The CDR3 sequence: CASSLIQGESTEAFF.